This T cell receptor beta chain is from a study of identifying expanded T cells in peripheral blood (dated by TCRdb to 2018 to 2020). About the study as a whole: Four technical replicates, made by sequencing separate aliquots from the same pool of genomic DNA, were compared pairwise. The paper as a whole reports these results and caveats: Both the number of clones called differentially abundant and the false-positive rate were significantly reduced by the beta-binomial model across all healthy-donor time intervals. The authors expected that over much longer intervals, such as months to years, biological variance in healthy repertoires might increase even further. For all healthy donors, the variance in clone template counts between roughly 2-week samples rose significantly as total template count increased. The binomial model flagged roughly 1.2 differentially abundant clones between technical replicates but around 15 over around two weeks and over 18 over four weeks.

The V end gives up 10 bases and the J end 4 bases, leaving 5 bases in the junction not matched to a gene. Spanning cysteine to phenylalanine, the CDR3 consists of 14 amino acids. Kept here is only the CDR3 DNA, which spans 42 bases and is read in frame from base 1. CDR1 is given as MNHNS and CDR2 as SASEGT, both from the germline V gene. The immunoSEQ Assay, which uses bias-controlled multiplex PCR amplification of genomic DNA, was used to profile TCRbeta CDR3 regions. As for the original processing: The absolute abundance of each unique TCRbeta CDR3 region was quantified after sequences were collapsed and filtered. Differential abundance was assessed using a binomial (Fisher-equivalent) model and a beta-binomial model in which time-dependent variance fitted from healthy donors was added. Clones with fewer than 5 combined templates were removed, and a clone was called differentially abundant if the clone's Benjamini-Hochberg FDR was below 0.01. Beta-binomial variance was modeled as a function of total template count across the two samples using the form v = (b*log(k)+a)^2. Not all clones reach the TCRdb copy of this immuneACCESS table, which keeps in-frame sequences only. Checked studies attribute under half of the gap to unresolved V genes and leave the rest unexplained. Clone size and V and J calls were adopted from that table, with D and trimming inferred from the DNA. The sample profile shows more than 75,000 clones; approximately 83% of them were found once. Over 5% of the sample rests with the top ten.

On this clone itself: Its antigen has not been determined. Per-nucleotide qualities are absent, and no much larger clonotype sits a single base away.

During the collection period, no immune events, such as infections, were documented for the healthy donors. Time-dependent variance in a beta-binomial model of T-cell clone differential abundance was calibrated using healthy-donor blood repertoires as a training cohort. There were some ten healthy donors in the training cohort, of whom 3 were female and 7 were male. Donor ages ranged from 29 to 64 years, with an average of about 44 years. Whole blood from each healthy donor was obtained from a commercial supplier and was collected at three time points around 15 days apart. Genomic DNA was extracted from unsorted whole blood for immunosequencing.

The V and J segments used are TRBV6-1 and TRBJ1-5, and 12 junction bases match TRBD1. Sequencing input: blood. This sequence was found in a person aged 18 to 75 in good health. The CDR3 protein: CATTGQGANQPQHF. Read as DNA, the sequence is TGTGCCACCACGGGACAGGGGGCAAATCAGCCCCAGCATTTT.